This TCR beta chain comes out of a study of blood T cells in healthy people across ages. Through a sample-barcoded 5' primer and a J-beta primer mix, a second PCR was run for about 6 to 12 cycles. Each CDR3 protein is one row after TCRdb ran MiXCR on the 5' RACE reads. The sample holds approximately 800,000 distinct CDR3 sequences, about 55% seen once. V lost 3 bases and J lost 8, with 20 bases in between. The CDR3 length is 16 residues. In germline, CDR1 is SGHRS, CDR2 YFSETQ. The sample was blood. This rearrangement joins TRBV5-1 to TRBJ1-4; no clear D gene. The TCR was taken from an elderly man in good health. The CDR3 is CASSSTGGGVIEKLFF. As DNA, the CDR3 is TGCGCCAGCAGCTCGACCGGAGGTGGGGTTATAGAAAAACTGTTTTTT.